Presented here are 4 T cell receptor beta chains from one specimen sequenced in a study of shared clonotypes between healthy human individuals (dated by TCRdb to the early 2020s). For the CD8 naive samples, CD45RO-negative cells were positively selected for CCR7, yielding a CD45RA+CCR7+ population from which TemRA cells were excluded. Libraries were prepared through the immunoSEQ multiplex PCR assay. TCRdb re-hosts the immuneACCESS table, in-frame sequences only. Its copies lack some clones; in the studies checked, an unresolved V gene accounts for under half of them, and the cause for the rest is not known. A total of roughly 2,000,000 clones appear in this sample, 85% to 95% of them only once. 1.5% to 2% of the sample is taken by the ten largest. Sequenced sample: naive CD8+ T cells from PBMCs. The meaning of the sample's cell subset or site label: CD45RA+CCR7+. The receptor set was obtained from a man younger than 30 in good health. Some clones in this sample may be carry-over from other donors' samples.

This chain links TRBV11-3 with TRBJ2-7; TRBD1 matches at 11 bases. Trimming took 4 bases from V and 5 from J; bases not matched to a gene: 7. CDR3 length equals 15 residues. Germline V CDR1 and CDR2: SGHNT, YENEEA. This chain's CDR3 is CASSSRTGGLHEQYF. The CDR3 DNA reads TGTGCCAGCAGCTCTCGGACAGGGGGCCTCCACGAGCAGTACTTC.

V is TRBV7-9 and J is TRBJ2-2, with no clear D. Trimming took off 1 base at V and 3 bases at J, with 15 bases between the two ends. Germline-derived CDR1 and CDR2 are SEHNR and FQNEAQ (reference sequence). The CDR3 length is 17 residues. CDR3 nucleotide sequence: TGTGCCAGCAGCTTAGTTCACGGCAGGAGCTACACCGGGGAGCTGTTTTTT. Translation: CASSLVHGRSYTGELFF.

This sequence joins TRBV5-4 and TRBJ2-2; TRBD2 might be the D (5 bases). Trimming took 4 bases from V and 11 from J, leaving 18 bases between them. Germline V CDR1 and CDR2: SGHNT, YYREEE (reference sequence). The CDR3 spans 14 residues. In DNA, the CDR3 is TGTGCCAGCAGCCAGTGGACGTCCGGAGGAGAGCTGTTTTTT. It is translated as CASSQWTSGGELFF.

The chain joins TRBV5-1 to TRBJ2-2; D not certain. Germline loops: CDR1 SGHRS, CDR2 YFSETQ. V was cut by 5 bases and J by 6 bases, with 5 bases left in between. This CDR3 has 11 amino acids. The chain's CDR3 is CASSYSGELFF. CDR3 nucleotide sequence: TGCGCCAGCAGTTATTCCGGGGAGCTGTTTTTT.